This TCR beta chain was found in a study of T-cell reconstitution after alpha-beta-depleted transplantation in children. The CDR3 contains 20 residues. Trimming cost V 5 bases and J 1 base; bases outside gene matches: 12. CDR1 SGHAT and CDR2 FQNNGV come from the germline V gene. The table lists this clonotype with a count of one. Antigen: not known. Study-level points and caveats: After transplant, at about two months, alpha-beta T cells were reportedly derived from several hundred expanded graft clones. Newly made T cells mostly supplied T-cell counts and diversity one year after transplant. Some patients showed high day-60 TCRbeta diversity, which derived from surviving recipient T cells and thymic progenitors.

The TCRbeta library was prepared with unique molecular identifiers. TCRdb re-called the PCR reads with MiXCR, one entry per CDR3 protein. The sample gives a few hundred thousand distinct CDR3 sequences, 25% to 30% of which show up once; 36% is in the top ten. This TCR came from a boy younger than two with Wiskott-Aldrich syndrome, due to receive a stem cell transplant. The sequences come from PBMCs, collected before TCRalphabeta/CD19-depleted stem cell transplant. V is TRBV11-2 and J is TRBJ2-1, with 15 bases matching TRBD2. CDR3 sequence (DNA): TGTGCCAGCAGCGCCCAACCGGGACTAGCGGGAGGTATTTCCTACAATGAGCAGTTCTTC. As protein: CASSAQPGLAGGISYNEQFF.